The rows below give T cell receptor beta chains drawn from one sample of a study of Tregs in tolerant kidney transplant recipients. The table came from immunoSEQ multiplex PCR; TCRdb's copy has only in-frame clones and leaves some out. Seen here are about 240,000 clones, around 82% observed once, and the top ten hold less than 0.75%. Sequenced input: CD4+ T cells from blood. These receptor sequences come from a human donor in good health. Each CDR3 is given without its conserved first and last residue.

v_call cdr3_aa
TRBV5-1 ASSLSPRATNEKLF
TRBV30 AWSVHRGREAF
TRBV7-8 ASSLGALNEQF
TRBV10-2 ASSESDQPQH
TRBV10-3 AIRGTSSITGELF
TRBV11-2 ASSLTETQY
TRBV27 ASSSDRGKESPLH
TRBV25-1 ASSEAPASGAYEQY
TRBV6-5 ASSYRAPKNTEAF
TRBV27 ASSLGGSGAETQY
TRBV15 ATSREWTSGKGDTQY
TRBV18 ASSPRVRETQY
TRBV11-2 ASTRREGLGYEQY
TRBV11-3 ASSLGYGDEQY
TRBV30 AWSVTAVSGQPQH
TRBV10-3 AISGQDTDTQY
TRBV2 ASKKDSGEKLF
TRBV7-6 ASSPLGNEQF
TRBV20-1 SARSQETQY
TRBV6-1 ATSGSLNNEQF
TRBV7-9 ASSSFSGYSYEQY
TRBV5-1 ASSLEASPLNTGELF
TRBV19 ASRSAGNTGELF
TRBV19 ASSIARLRTNEKLF
TRBV2 ASKAGANNEQF
TRBV19 ASSMSPGQTYEQY
TRBV4-1 ASSYWTERHPGANTGELF
TRBV6-6 ASSIGLAGVDTQY
TRBV5-1 ASNRLAGSQETQY
TRBV5-1 ASSFPPAGDSTDTQY
TRBV27 ASSRGQLANEKLF
TRBV2 ASSPGSGNQPQH
TRBV11-2 ASSRGAGGYT
TRBV10-3 AISDYRLNTEAF
TRBV7-2 ASSLHGRSSGNTIY
TRBV10-2 ASSQGAPLKETQY
TRBV15 ATSRVPEDEQF
TRBV27 ASRPWGRSGANVLT
TRBV5-1 ASSLGTVYGYT
TRBV27 ASRKTGKIDTQY